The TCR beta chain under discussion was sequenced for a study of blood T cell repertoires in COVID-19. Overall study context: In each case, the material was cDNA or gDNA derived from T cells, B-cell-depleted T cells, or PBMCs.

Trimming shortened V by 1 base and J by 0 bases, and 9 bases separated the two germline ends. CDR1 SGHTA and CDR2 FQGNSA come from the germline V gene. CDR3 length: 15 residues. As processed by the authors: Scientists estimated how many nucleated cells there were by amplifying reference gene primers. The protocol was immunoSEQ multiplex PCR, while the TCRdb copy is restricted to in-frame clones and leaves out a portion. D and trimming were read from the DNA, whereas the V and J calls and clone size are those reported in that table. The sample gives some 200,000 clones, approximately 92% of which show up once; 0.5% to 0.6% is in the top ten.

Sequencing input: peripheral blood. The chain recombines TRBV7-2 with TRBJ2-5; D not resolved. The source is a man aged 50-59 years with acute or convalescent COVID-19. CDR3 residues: CASSLGWADQETQYF. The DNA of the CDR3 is TGTGCCAGCAGCTTAGGTTGGGCAGACCAAGAGACCCAGTACTTC.